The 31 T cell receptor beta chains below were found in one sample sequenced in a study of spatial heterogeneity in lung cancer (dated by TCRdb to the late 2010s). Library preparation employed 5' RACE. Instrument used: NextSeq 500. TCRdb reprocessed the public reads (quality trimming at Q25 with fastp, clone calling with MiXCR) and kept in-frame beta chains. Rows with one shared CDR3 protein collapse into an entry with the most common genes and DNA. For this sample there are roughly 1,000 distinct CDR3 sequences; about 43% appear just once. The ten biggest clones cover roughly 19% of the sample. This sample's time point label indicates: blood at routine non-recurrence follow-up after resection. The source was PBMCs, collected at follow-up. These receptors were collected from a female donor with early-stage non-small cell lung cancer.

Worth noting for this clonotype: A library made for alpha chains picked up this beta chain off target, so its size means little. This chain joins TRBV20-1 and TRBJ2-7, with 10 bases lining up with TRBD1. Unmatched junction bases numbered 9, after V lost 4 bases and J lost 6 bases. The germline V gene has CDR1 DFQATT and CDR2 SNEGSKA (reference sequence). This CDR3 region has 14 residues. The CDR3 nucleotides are TGCAGTGCTAAGACCCCTGGGACAGGGGTCGAGCAGTACTTC. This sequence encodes CSAKTPGTGVEQYF.

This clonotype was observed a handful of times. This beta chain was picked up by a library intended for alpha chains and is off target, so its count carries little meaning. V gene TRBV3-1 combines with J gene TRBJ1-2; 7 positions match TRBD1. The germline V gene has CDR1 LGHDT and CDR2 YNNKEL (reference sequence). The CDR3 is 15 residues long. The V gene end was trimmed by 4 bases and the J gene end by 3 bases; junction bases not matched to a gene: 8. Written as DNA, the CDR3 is TGTGCCAGCAGCCCCAAGGGGGCCTCCCACTATGGCTACACCTTC. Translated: CASSPKGASHYGYTF.

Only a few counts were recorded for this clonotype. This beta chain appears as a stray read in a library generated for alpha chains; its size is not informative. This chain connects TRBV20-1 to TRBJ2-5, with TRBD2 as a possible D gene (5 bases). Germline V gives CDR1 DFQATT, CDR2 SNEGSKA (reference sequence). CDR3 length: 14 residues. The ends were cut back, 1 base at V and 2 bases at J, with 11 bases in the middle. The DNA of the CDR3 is TGCAGTGCTAGAGGAGCGGTATTTCAAGAGACCCAGTACTTC. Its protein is CSARGAVFQETQYF.

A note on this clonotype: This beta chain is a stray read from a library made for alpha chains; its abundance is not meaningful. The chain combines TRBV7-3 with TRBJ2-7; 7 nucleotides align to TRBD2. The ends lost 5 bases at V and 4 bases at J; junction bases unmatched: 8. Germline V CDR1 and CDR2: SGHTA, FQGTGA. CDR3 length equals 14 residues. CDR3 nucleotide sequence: TGTGCCAGCAGCGCCGGGGGGAGGTCGTACGAGCAGTACTTC. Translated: CASSAGGRSYEQYF.

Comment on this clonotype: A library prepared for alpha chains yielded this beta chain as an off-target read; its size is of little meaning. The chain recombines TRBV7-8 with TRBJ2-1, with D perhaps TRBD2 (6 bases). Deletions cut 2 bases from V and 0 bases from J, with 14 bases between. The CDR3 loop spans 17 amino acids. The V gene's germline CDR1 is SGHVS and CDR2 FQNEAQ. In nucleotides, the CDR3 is TGTGCCAGCAGCTTACGGCGGGGACTTCCCTCCTACAATGAGCAGTTCTTC. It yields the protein CASSLRRGLPSYNEQFF.

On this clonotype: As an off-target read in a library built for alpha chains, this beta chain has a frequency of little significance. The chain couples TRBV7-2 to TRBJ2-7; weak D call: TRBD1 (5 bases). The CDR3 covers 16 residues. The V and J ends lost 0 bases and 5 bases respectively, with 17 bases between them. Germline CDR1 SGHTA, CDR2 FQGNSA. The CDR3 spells CASSLASGILWNEQYF. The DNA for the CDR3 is TGTGCCAGCAGCTTAGCATCAGGGATCCTCTGGAACGAGCAGTACTTC.

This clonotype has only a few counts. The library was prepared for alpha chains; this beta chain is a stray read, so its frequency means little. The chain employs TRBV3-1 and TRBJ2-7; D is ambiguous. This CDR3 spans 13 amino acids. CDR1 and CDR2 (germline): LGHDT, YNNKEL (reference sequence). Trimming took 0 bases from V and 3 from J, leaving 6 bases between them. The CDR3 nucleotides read TGTGCCAGCAGCCAAGAAACGGGCTACGAGCAGTACTTC. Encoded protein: CASSQETGYEQYF.

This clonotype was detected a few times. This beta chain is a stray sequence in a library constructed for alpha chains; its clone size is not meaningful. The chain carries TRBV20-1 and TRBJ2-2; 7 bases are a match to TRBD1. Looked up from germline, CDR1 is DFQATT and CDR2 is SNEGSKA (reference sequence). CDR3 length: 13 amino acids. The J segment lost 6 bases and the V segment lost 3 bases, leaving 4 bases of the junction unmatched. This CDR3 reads CSASRTGSGELFF. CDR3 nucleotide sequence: TGCAGTGCTAGCCGGACAGGCTCCGGGGAGCTGTTTTTT.

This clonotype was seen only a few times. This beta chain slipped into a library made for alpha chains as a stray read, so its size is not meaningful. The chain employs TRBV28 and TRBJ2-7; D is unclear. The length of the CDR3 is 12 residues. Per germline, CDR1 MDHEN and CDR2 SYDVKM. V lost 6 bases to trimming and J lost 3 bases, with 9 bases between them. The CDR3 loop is CASRSTGYEQYF. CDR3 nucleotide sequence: TGTGCCAGCAGGAGCACCGGCTACGAGCAGTACTTC. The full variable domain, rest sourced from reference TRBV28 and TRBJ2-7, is DVKVTQSSRYLVKRTGEKVFLECVQDMDHENMFWYRQDPGLGLRLIYFSYDVKMKEKGDIPEGYSVSREKKERFSLILESASTNQTSMYLCASRSTGYEQYFGPGTRLTVT.

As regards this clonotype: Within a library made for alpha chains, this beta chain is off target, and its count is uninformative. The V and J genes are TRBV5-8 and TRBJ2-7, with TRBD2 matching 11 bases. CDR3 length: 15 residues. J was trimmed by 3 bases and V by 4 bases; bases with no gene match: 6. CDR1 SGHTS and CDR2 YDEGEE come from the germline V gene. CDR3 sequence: CASSITSGSIYEQYF. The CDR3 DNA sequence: TGTGCCAGCAGCATCACTAGCGGGAGTATCTACGAGCAGTACTTC. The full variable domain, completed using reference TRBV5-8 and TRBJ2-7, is EAGVTQSPTHLIKTRGQQATLRCSPISGHTSVYWYQQALGLGLQFLLWYDEGEERNRGNFPPRFSGRQFPNYSSELNVNALELEDSALYLCASSITSGSIYEQYFGPGTRLTVT.

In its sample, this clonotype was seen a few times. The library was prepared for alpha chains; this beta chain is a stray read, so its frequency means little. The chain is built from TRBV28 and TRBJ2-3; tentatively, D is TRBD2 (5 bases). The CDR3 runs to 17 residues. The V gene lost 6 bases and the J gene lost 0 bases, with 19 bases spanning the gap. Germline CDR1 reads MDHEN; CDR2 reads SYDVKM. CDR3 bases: TGTGCCAGCAGCAACCCCGTGGGGAGCGGTAGCACAGATACGCAGTATTTT. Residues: CASSNPVGSGSTDTQYF.

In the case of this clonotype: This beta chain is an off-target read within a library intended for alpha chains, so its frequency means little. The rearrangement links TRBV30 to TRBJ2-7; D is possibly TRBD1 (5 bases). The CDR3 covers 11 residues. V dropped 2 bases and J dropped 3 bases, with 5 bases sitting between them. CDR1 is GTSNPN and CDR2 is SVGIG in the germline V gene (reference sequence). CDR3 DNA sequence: TGTGCCTGGAGTAGGGGCTACGAGCAGTACTTC. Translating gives CAWSRGYEQYF.

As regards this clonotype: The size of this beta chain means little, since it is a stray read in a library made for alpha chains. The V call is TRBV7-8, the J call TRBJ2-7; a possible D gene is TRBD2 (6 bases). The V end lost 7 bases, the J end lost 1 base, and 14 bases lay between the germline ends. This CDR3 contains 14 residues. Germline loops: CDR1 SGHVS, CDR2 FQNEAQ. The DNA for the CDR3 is TGTGCCAGCACCCTCTGGGGGGATTCCTACGAGCAGTACTTC. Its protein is CASTLWGDSYEQYF.

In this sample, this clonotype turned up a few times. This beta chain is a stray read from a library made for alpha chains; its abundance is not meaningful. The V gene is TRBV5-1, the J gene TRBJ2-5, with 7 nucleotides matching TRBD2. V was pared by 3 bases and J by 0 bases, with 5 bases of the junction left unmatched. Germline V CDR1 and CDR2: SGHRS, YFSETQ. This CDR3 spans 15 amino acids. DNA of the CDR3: TGCGCCAGCAGCTCTAGTGGGACTAACCAAGAGACCCAGTACTTC. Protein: CASSSSGTNQETQYF.

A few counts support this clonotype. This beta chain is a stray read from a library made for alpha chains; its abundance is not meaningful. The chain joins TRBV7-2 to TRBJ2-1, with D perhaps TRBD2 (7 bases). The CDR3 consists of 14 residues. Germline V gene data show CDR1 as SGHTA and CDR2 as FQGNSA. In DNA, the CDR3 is TGTGCTAGCGAGCGGGACATCGCCTTCAATGAGCAGTTCTTC. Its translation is CASERDIAFNEQFF.

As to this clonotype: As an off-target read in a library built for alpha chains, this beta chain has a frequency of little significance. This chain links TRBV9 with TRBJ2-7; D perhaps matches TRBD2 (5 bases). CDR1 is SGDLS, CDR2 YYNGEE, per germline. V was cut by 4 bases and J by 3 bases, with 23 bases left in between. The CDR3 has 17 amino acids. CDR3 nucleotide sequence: TGTGCCAGCAGCCCCCGCGTGGACGGCGAGGGTTACTACGAGCAGTACTTC. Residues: CASSPRVDGEGYYEQYF. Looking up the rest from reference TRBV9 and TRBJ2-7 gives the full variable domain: DSGVTQTPKHLITATGQRVTLRCSPRSGDLSVYWYQQSLDQGLQFLIQYYNGEERAKGNILERFSAQQFPDLHSELNLSSLELGDSALYFCASSPRVDGEGYYEQYFGPGTRLTVT.

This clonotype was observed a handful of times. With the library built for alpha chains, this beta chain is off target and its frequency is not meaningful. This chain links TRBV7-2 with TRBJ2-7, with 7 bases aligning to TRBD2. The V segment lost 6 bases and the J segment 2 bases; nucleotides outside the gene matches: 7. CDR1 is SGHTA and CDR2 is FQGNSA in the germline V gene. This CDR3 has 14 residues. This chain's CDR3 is CASSVGGGTYEQYF. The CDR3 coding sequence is TGTGCCAGCAGTGTGGGGGGAGGGACCTACGAGCAGTACTTC.

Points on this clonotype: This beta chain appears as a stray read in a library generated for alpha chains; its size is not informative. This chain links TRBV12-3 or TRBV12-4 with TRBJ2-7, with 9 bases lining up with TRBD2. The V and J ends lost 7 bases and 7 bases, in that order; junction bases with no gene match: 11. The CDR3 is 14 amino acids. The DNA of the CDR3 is TGTGCCAGCACCACGGGACTAGCTGGGGGGGAGCAGTACTTC. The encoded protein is CASTTGLAGGEQYF.

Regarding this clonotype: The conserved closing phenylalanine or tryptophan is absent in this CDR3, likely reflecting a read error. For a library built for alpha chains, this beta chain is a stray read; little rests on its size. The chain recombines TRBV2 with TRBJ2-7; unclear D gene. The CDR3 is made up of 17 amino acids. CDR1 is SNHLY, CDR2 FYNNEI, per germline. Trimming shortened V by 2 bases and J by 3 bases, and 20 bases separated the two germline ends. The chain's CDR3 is CASSELGFVRAYYEQYL. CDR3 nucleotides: TGTGCCAGCAGTGAATTGGGCTTTGTCCGCGCTTACTACGAGCAGTACCTC.

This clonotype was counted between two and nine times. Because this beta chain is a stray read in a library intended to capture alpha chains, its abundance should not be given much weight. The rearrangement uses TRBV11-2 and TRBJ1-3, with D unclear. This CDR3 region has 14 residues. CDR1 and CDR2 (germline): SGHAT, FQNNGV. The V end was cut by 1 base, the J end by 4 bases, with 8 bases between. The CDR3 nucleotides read TGTGCCAGCAGCTTAGTGGGGTACGGAAACACCATATATTTT. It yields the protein CASSLVGYGNTIYF.

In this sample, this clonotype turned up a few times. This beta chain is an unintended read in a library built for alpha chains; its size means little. This CDR3 reads CSAFETEGQGYEQYF. CDR3 nucleotide sequence: TGCAGTGCATTTGAAACAGAGGGGCAGGGGTACGAGCAGTACTTC. V gene TRBV20-1 combines with J gene TRBJ2-7; the D gene is possibly TRBD1 (6 bases). This CDR3 comprises 15 residues. Germline CDR1 is DFQATT and CDR2 is SNEGSKA (reference sequence). The germline V and J ends were trimmed by 6 bases and 4 bases, with 22 bases remaining between them.

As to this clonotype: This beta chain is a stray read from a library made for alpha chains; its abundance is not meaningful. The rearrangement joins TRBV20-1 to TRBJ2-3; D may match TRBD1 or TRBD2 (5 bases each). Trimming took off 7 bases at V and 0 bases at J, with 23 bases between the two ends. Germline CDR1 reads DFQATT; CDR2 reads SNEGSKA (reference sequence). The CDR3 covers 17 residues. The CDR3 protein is CSGKGPYKRGSTDTQYF. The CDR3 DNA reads TGCAGTGGGAAGGGGCCATACAAGAGGGGAAGCACAGATACGCAGTATTTT.

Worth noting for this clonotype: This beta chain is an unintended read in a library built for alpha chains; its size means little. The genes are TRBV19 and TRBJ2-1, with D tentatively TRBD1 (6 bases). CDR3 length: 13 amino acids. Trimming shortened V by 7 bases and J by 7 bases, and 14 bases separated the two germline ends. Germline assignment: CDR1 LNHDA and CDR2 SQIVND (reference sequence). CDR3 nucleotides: TGTGCCAGTACGAACAGGGTTGCGAATGAGCAGTTCTTC. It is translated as CASTNRVANEQFF. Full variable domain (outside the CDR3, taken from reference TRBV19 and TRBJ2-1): DGGITQSPKYLFRKEGQNVTLSCEQNLNHDAMYWYRQDPGQGLRLIYYSQIVNDFQKGDIAEGYSVSREKKESFPLTVTSAQKNPTAFYLCASTNRVANEQFFGPGTRLTVL.

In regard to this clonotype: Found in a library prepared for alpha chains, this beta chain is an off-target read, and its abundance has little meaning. CDR3 in DNA: TGCGCCAGCAGCTACTTGGGGACTAGCGGGTTTGGTGAGCAGTTCTTC. Translated, it gives CASSYLGTSGFGEQFF. The gene calls are TRBV5-1 and TRBJ2-1, with 12 bases that match TRBD2. This CDR3 has 16 residues. V dropped 3 bases and J dropped 9; count of bases not matched to a gene: 10. The germline V gene encodes CDR1 SGHRS and CDR2 YFSETQ.

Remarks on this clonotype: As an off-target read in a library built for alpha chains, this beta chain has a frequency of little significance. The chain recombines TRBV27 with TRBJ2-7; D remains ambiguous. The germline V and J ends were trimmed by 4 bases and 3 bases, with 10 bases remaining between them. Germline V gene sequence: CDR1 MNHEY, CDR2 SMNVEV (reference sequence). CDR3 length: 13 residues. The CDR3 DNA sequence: TGTGCCAGCAGTTCCCCTCCTATCTACGAGCAGTACTTC. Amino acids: CASSSPPIYEQYF.

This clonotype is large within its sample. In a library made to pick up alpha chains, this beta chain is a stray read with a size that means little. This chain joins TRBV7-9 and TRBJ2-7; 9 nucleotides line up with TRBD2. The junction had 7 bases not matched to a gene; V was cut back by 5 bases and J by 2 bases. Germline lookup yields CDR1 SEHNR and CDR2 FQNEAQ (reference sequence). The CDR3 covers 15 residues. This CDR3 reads CASSPEAGGPYEQYF. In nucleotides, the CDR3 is TGTGCCAGCAGCCCCGAAGCGGGAGGCCCCTACGAGCAGTACTTC.

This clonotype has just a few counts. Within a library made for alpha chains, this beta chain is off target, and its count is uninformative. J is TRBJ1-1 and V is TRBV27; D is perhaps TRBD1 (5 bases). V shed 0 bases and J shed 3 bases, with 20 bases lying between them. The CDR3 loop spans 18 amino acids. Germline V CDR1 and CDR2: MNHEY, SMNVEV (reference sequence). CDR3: CASSLSWDVTTRDTEAFF. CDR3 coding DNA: TGTGCCAGCAGTTTATCGTGGGACGTCACTACTAGGGACACTGAAGCTTTCTTT.

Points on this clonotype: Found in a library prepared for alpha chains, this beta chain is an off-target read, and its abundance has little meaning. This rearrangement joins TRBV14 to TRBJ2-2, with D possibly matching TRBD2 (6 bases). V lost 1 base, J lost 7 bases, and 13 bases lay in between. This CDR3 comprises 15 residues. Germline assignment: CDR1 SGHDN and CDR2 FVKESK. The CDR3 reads CASSQVAGSHGELFF. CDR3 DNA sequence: TGTGCCAGCAGCCAAGTGGCGGGGAGTCACGGGGAGCTGTTTTTT.

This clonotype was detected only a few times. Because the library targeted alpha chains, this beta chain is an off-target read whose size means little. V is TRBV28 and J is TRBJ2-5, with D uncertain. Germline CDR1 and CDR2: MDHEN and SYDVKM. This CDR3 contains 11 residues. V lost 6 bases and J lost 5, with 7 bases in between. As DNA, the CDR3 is TGTGCCAGCAGGGGTTCGGAGACCCAGTACTTC. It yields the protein CASRGSETQYF.

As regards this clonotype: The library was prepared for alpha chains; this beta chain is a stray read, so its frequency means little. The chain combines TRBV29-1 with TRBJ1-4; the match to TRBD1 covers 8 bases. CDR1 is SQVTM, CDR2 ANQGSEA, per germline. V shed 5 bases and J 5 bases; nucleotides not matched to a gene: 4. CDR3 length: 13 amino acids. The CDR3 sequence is CSVPGQGNEKLFF. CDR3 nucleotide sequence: TGCAGCGTTCCAGGACAGGGCAATGAAAAACTGTTTTTT.

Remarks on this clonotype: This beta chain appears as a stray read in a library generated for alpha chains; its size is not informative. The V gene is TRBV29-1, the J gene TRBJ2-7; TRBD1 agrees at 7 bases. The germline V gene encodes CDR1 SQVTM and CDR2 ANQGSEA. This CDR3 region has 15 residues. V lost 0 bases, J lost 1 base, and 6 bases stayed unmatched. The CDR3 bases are TGCAGCGTTGAAGATCGTGCAGGGGGTTCCTACGAGCAGTACTTC. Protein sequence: CSVEDRAGGSYEQYF.